The clone carrying this T cell receptor beta chain was recorded many times. The antigen is not known. This entry comes from a study of naive and memory T cell subsets. The study, taken as a whole, reports: Potentially, T cell activation and differentiation skew this RNA-based measurement.

A UMI-containing oligonucleotide was joined by 3' ligation to the TCR cDNA template. Reverse transcription used DNase-treated unsorted total RNA, aiming for about 1 to 1000 ng. This CDR3 has 12 residues. Germline V CDR1 and CDR2: SGHTA, FQGNSA. Trimming took 5 bases from V and 8 from J, leaving 11 bases between them. Four PCR rounds used nested alpha and beta constant region primers plus the SP2 primer. For blood and skin samples, reverse transcription used TCR alpha and beta constant primers. TCRdb used MiXCR to reprocess the UMI-ligation and nested PCR reads, holding one entry per CDR3 protein. The sample carries about 25,000 distinct CDR3 sequences, about 5.2% recorded once.

This TCR was recovered from an adult in good health. The sample taken for sequencing was blood. The chain joins TRBV7-2 to TRBJ2-3, with D unclear. CDR3 nucleotides: TGTGCCAGCAGCCCCTTATTGGGTACGCAGTATTTT. It yields the protein CASSPLLGTQYF.